One and the same sample provided the 20 T cell receptor beta chains below, sequenced in a study of blood T cell repertoires in COVID-19. Data came from immunoSEQ multiplex PCR; TCRdb stores just in-frame clones and leaves some out. The sample includes some 83,000 clones, around 80% of them seen just once. The sequencing sample was made of peripheral blood. The receptors shown here come from a man aged 60 to 75 with active or convalescent COVID-19.

The chain is built from TRBV6-6 and TRBJ1-2; D remains unclear. The CDR3 is 13 residues long. The germline V gene encodes CDR1 MNHNY and CDR2 SVGAGI (reference sequence). V was trimmed by 6 bases and J by 3 bases, leaving 11 bases between them. CDR3 region: CASSSPGDYGYTF. In DNA form, the CDR3 reads TGTGCCAGCAGCTCCCCCGGGGACTATGGCTACACCTTC.

CDR3 DNA sequence: TGTGCCAGCAGCTTACCCTCCGGACAGGCCGTCTCTGGAAACACCATATATTTT. Its translation is CASSLPSGQAVSGNTIYF. This chain connects TRBV7-2 to TRBJ1-3, with 7 bases identical to TRBD1. CDR3 length: 18 residues. The germline V gene encodes CDR1 SGHTA and CDR2 FQGNSA. V gave up 2 bases and J gave up 0 bases; unmatched junction bases: 10.

This chain links TRBV7-9 with TRBJ2-4; TRBD1 matches at 10 bases. Germline V CDR1 and CDR2: SEHNR, FQNEAQ (reference sequence). The CDR3 is 19 residues long. V shed 5 bases and J 0 bases; nucleotides not matched to a gene: 13. The CDR3 coding sequence is TGTGCCAGCAGCCCCCCGCGAATTGGACAGGGGGTAGCCAAAAACATTCAGTACTTC. Residues: CASSPPRIGQGVAKNIQYF.

The J gene is TRBJ2-4, the V gene TRBV6-5, with D perhaps matching TRBD2 (5 bases). Germline CDR1 is MNHEY and CDR2 is SVGAGI. CDR3 size: 15 residues. The V and J ends lost 0 bases and 7 bases respectively, with 13 bases between them. In DNA form, the CDR3 reads TGTGCCAGCAGTTACTCTATAGGACTCGCTAACATTCAGTACTTC. Protein product: CASSYSIGLANIQYF.

The table lists this clone with a count of one. This chain connects TRBV9 to TRBJ2-3, with TRBD2 as a possible D gene (6 bases). The germline V gene encodes CDR1 SGDLS and CDR2 YYNGEE. Between the trimmed V and J ends, which lost 4 bases and 0 bases, there was a span of 18 bases. This CDR3 has 17 amino acids. The CDR3 DNA sequence: TGTGCCAGCAGCTCTCAAATAGCGGCCACTAGCACAGATACGCAGTATTTT. Translated, it gives CASSSQIAATSTDTQYF.

The rearrangement uses TRBV18 and TRBJ2-1; TRBD2 aligns across 9 bases. The J segment lost 10 bases and the V segment lost 6 bases, leaving 16 bases of the junction unmatched. The germline V gene encodes CDR1 KGHSH and CDR2 LQKENI. The CDR3 is 16 residues long. CDR3 coding DNA: TGTGCCAGCTCCACTCGCGGGGGGGCCGAGGTTGGAGAGCAGTTCTTC. It specifies CASSTRGGAEVGEQFF.

V usage is TRBV2 and J usage is TRBJ1-6; 7 nucleotides align to TRBD1. Per the germline V gene, CDR1 is SNHLY and CDR2 is FYNNEI. This CDR3 region has 15 residues. V shed 5 bases, J shed 4 bases, and the junction held 5 bases outside the gene matches. Written as DNA, the CDR3 is TGTGCCAGCAGTACCGGGACAGCTTATAATTCACCCCTCCACTTT. This translates into CASSTGTAYNSPLHF.

The chain uses TRBV5-1 and TRBJ2-5, with D perhaps matching TRBD2 (6 bases). This CDR3 has 14 residues. Between the trimmed V and J ends, which lost 5 bases and 1 base, there was a span of 12 bases. The germline gives CDR1 SGHRS, CDR2 YFSETQ. The CDR3 DNA is TGCGCCAGCAGTATGGGGACTCTCCAAGAGACCCAGTACTTC. Translated, it gives CASSMGTLQETQYF. The full variable domain, with the rest looked up from reference TRBV5-1 and TRBJ2-5, is KAGVTQTPRYLIKTRGQQVTLSCSPISGHRSVSWYQQTPGQGLQFLFEYFSETQRNKGNFPGRFSGRQFSNSRSEMNVSTLELGDSALYLCASSMGTLQETQYFGPGTRLLVL.

The gene calls are TRBV7-8 and TRBJ1-1; D is unclear. The germline CDR1 and CDR2 sequences are SGHVS and FQNEAQ. The CDR3 runs to 12 residues. V was shortened by 5 bases and J by 6 bases, with 10 bases between the two germline ends. The CDR3 loop reads CASSPRGAEAFF. CDR3 bases: TGTGCCAGCAGCCCCCGCGGGGCTGAAGCTTTCTTT.

This clone has just one count. The gene calls are TRBV19 and TRBJ1-2, with 8 bases that match TRBD1. Germline loops: CDR1 LNHDA, CDR2 SQIVND (reference sequence). This CDR3 spans 14 amino acids. V trimming: 7 bases; J trimming: 0 bases; junction bases outside the gene matches: 4. CDR3 nucleotide sequence: TGTGCCAGTACCCAGGGGGCATCTAACTATGGCTACACCTTC. Translation gives CASTQGASNYGYTF.

This chain links TRBV3-1 (or the pseudogene TRBV3-2) with TRBJ1-1; D unclear. CDR1 is LGHDT and CDR2 is YNNKEL in the germline V gene (reference sequence). Trimming took off 3 bases at V and 8 bases at J, with 16 bases between the two ends. The CDR3 is 14 amino acids. The CDR3: CASSQFSAANEAFF. The DNA of the CDR3 is TGTGCCAGCAGCCAGTTTTCTGCGGCCAACGAAGCTTTCTTT.

V and J are TRBV19 and TRBJ2-1, with 12 bases identical to TRBD2. The germline CDR1 and CDR2 sequences are LNHDA and SQIVND (reference sequence). The CDR3 length is 15 residues. The V and J ends lost 5 bases and 3 bases, in that order; junction bases with no gene match: 2. CDR3 sequence: CASSQLAGGYNEQFF. CDR3 in DNA: TGTGCCAGTAGTCAACTAGCGGGGGGCTACAATGAGCAGTTCTTC.

This rearrangement joins TRBV6-4 to TRBJ2-7; TRBD1 matches at 7 bases. The CDR3 is 18 amino acids. V shed 8 bases, J shed 2 bases, and the junction held 21 bases outside the gene matches. From germline, CDR1 is MRHNA and CDR2 SNTAGT. CDR3 nucleotides: TGTGCCAGCCCCTTATTCTCCGGAAGGGGGCCGGTCCCCTACGAGCAGTACTTC. It codes for CASPLFSGRGPVPYEQYF.

The rearrangement uses TRBV6-6 and TRBJ2-1, with TRBD2 matching 7 bases. The germline V gene encodes CDR1 MNHNY and CDR2 SVGAGI (reference sequence). This CDR3 region has 17 residues. The junction had 11 bases not matched to a gene; V was cut back by 5 bases and J by 1 base. The CDR3 nucleotides read TGTGCCAGCAGTCCAGGTTTCGCGGGGGAGTCCTACAATGAGCAGTTCTTC. Translating it yields CASSPGFAGESYNEQFF.

The gene calls are TRBV30 and TRBJ1-2; TRBD1 might be the D (5 bases). This CDR3 is 12 amino acids long. V was cut by 0 bases and J by 7 bases, with 9 bases left in between. CDR1 and CDR2 from the germline V gene are GTSNPN and SVGIG (reference sequence). In DNA, the CDR3 is TGTGCCTGGAGTGTTTCAGGGTCTGGCTACACCTTC. Amino acid sequence: CAWSVSGSGYTF.

The chain combines TRBV18 with TRBJ1-4; D may be TRBD1 (5 bases). Germline CDR1 is KGHSH and CDR2 is LQKENI. The CDR3 length is 14 residues. The V end was cut by 2 bases, the J end by 4 bases, with 8 bases between. The CDR3 loop is CASSPSGDNEKLFF. As DNA, the CDR3 is TGTGCCAGCTCACCATCGGGGGATAATGAAAAACTGTTTTTT. The complete variable domain, with remaining parts taken from reference TRBV18 and TRBJ1-4, reads NAGVMQNPRHLVRRRGQEARLRCSPMKGHSHVYWYRQLPEEGLKFMVYLQKENIIDESGMPKERFSAEFPKEGPSILRIQQVVRGDSAAYFCASSPSGDNEKLFFGSGTQLSVL.

In its sample, this clone was seen a few times. The rearrangement joins TRBV5-1 to TRBJ1-2, with D possibly TRBD1 on 6 matching bases. Germline V lookup: CDR1 SGHRS, CDR2 YFSETQ. The CDR3 spans 13 residues. V was pared by 4 bases and J by 1 base, with 8 bases between. The CDR3 sequence is CASSQGLNYGYTF. In DNA form, the CDR3 reads TGCGCCAGCAGCCAGGGGCTTAACTATGGCTACACCTTC. The full variable domain, rest sourced from reference TRBV5-1 and TRBJ1-2, is KAGVTQTPRYLIKTRGQQVTLSCSPISGHRSVSWYQQTPGQGLQFLFEYFSETQRNKGNFPGRFSGRQFSNSRSEMNVSTLELGDSALYLCASSQGLNYGYTFGSGTRLTVV.

CDR3 nucleotide sequence: TGTGCCATCAGTGCCCCTCGGACAGAGTACGAGCAGTACTTC. It translates to CAISAPRTEYEQYF. The rearrangement links TRBV10-3 to TRBJ2-7, with a possible D match to TRBD1 (6 bases). Germline-derived CDR1 and CDR2 are ENHRY and SYGVKD. This CDR3 has 14 amino acids. V was clipped by 4 bases and J by 4 bases, with 14 bases between them.

This sequence joins TRBV5-4 and TRBJ2-5; D is possibly TRBD1 (5 bases). Germline loops: CDR1 SGHNT, CDR2 YYREEE (reference sequence). The CDR3 extends over 14 amino acids. Trimming shortened V by 3 bases and J by 4 bases, and 13 bases separated the two germline ends. The CDR3 is CASSWGRIAETQYF. The CDR3 region has the DNA TGTGCCAGCAGCTGGGGCAGAATCGCAGAGACCCAGTACTTC.

The chain joins TRBV5-1 to TRBJ1-3; TRBD1 aligns across 8 bases. CDR3 length equals 15 residues. The V gene's germline CDR1 is SGHRS and CDR2 YFSETQ. Losses at the gene ends were 3 bases for V and 0 bases for J; bases not matched to a gene: 2. In DNA form, the CDR3 reads TGCGCCAGCAGCTCCACAGGGGGCTCTGGAAACACCATATATTTT. Translating it yields CASSSTGGSGNTIYF.